This T cell receptor (beta chain) appears in the sequencing data of a study of blood T cell repertoires in COVID-19. Trimming removed 3 bases at V and 0 bases at J, with 11 bases between. Germline V CDR1 and CDR2: GTSNPN, SVGIG (reference sequence). The CDR3 has 15 residues. Assay used: immunoSEQ multiplex PCR; TCRdb lists only in-frame clones, some missing. The repertoire has tens of thousands of clones, over 80% of them found once; the top ten carry about 16%. Material: peripheral blood. The genes are TRBV30 and TRBJ1-4; D call uncertain. This clonotype was sampled from a woman over 75 with active or convalescent COVID-19. The CDR3: CAWSPTGTTNEKLFF. As DNA, the CDR3 is TGTGCCTGGAGCCCGACGGGGACAACTAATGAAAAACTGTTTTTT.